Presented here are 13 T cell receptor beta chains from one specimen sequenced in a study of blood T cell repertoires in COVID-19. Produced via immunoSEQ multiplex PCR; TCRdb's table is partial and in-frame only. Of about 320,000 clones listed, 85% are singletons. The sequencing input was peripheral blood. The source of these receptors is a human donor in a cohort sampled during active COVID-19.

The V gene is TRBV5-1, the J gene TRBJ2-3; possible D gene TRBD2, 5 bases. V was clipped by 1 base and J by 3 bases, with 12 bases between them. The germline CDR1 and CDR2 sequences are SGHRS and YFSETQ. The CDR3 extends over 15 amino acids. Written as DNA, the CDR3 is TGCGCCAGCAGCTTGTCCGGGATCCAGACAGATACGCAGTATTTT. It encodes CASSLSGIQTDTQYF.

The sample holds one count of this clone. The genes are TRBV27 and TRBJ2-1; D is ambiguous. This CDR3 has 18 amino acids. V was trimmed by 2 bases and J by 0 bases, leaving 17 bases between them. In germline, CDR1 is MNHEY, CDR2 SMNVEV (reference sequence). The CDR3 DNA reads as TGTGCCAGCAGTTTAACCCCCGGCAGGCCGAGCTCCTACAATGAGCAGTTCTTC. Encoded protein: CASSLTPGRPSSYNEQFF.

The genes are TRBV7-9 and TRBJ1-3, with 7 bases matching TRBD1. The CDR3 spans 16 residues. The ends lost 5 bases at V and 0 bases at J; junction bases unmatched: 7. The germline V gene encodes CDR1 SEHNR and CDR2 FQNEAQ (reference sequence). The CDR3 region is CASSTVQGLSGNTIYF. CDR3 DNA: TGTGCCAGCAGCACTGTACAGGGGCTCTCTGGAAACACCATATATTTT.

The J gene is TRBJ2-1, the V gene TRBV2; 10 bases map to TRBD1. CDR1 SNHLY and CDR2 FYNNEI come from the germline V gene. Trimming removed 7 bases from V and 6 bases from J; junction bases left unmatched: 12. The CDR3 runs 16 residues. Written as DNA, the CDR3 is TGTGCCAGCACTCTATACGGGACAGGGGCCTTCAATGAGCAGTTCTTC. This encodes CASTLYGTGAFNEQFF.

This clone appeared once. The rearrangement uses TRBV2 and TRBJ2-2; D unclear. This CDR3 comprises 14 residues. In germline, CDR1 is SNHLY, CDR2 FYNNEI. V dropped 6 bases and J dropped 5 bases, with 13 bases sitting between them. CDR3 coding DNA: TGTGCCAGCAGCTTAATATCAGTGACCGGGGAGCTGTTTTTT. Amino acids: CASSLISVTGELFF.

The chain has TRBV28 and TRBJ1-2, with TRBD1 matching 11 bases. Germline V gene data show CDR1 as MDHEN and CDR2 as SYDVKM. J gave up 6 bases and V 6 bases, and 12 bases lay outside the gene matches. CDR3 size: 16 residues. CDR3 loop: CASSPAGTGGRDGYTF. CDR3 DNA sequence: TGTGCCAGCAGCCCGGCCGGGACAGGGGGAAGGGATGGCTACACCTTC.

CDR3 nucleotide sequence: TGTGCCATCAGGGACAGGGTTAGCGACAACACTGAAGCTTTCTTT. Translated: CAIRDRVSDNTEAFF. The rearrangement links TRBV10-3 to TRBJ1-1; 8 positions match TRBD1. The length of the CDR3 is 15 residues. The germline gives CDR1 ENHRY, CDR2 SYGVKD. The trim removed 6 bases at V and 2 bases at J, leaving 8 bases unmatched.

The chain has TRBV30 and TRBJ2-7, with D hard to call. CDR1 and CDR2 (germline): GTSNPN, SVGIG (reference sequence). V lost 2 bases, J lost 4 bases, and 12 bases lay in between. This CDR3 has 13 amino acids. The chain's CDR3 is CAWSSGLIYEQYF. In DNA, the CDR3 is TGTGCCTGGAGTTCAGGCTTAATATACGAGCAGTACTTC. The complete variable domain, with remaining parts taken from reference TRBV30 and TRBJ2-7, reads SQTIHQWPATLVQPVGSPLSLECTVEGTSNPNLYWYRQAAGRGLQLLFYSVGIGQISSEVPQNLSASRPQDRQFILSSKKLLLSDSGFYLCAWSSGLIYEQYFGPGTRLTVT.

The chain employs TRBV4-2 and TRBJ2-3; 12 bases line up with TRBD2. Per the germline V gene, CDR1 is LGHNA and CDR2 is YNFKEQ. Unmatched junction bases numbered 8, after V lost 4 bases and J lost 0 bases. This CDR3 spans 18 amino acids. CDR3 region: CASSPTSGGLRSTDTQYF. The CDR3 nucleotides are TGTGCCAGCAGCCCCACTAGCGGGGGGCTCAGGAGCACAGATACGCAGTATTTT.

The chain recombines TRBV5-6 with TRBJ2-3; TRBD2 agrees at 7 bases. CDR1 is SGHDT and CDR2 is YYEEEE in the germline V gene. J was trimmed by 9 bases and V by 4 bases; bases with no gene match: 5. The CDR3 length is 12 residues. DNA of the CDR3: TGTGCCAGCAGCCTACCCGGGGGGACGCAGTATTTT. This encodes CASSLPGGTQYF.

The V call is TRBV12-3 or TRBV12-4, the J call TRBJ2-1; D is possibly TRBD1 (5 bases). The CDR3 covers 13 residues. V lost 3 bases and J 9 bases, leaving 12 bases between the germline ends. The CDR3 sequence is CASSLGLEVEQFF. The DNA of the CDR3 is TGTGCCAGCAGTTTGGGGCTAGAGGTTGAGCAGTTCTTC.

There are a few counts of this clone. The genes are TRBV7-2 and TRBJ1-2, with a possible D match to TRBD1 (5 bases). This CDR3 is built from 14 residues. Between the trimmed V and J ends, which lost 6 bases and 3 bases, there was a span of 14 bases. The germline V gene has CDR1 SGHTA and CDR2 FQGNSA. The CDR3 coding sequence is TGTGCCAGCAGTCTCCGCAGGGATGACTATGGCTACACCTTC. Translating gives CASSLRRDDYGYTF.

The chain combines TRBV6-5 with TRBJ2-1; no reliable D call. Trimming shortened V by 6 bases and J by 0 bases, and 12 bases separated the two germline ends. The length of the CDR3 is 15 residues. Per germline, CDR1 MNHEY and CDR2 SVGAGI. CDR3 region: CASSSTRNSYNEQFF. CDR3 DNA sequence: TGTGCCAGCAGCTCGACACGGAACTCCTACAATGAGCAGTTCTTC.